This T cell receptor beta chain comes out of a study of CD4 and CD8 cells across lung adenocarcinoma regions. This CDR3 is built from 14 residues. V shed 3 bases, J shed 5 bases, and the junction held 4 bases outside the gene matches. Germline assignment: CDR1 LGHDT and CDR2 YNNKEL (reference sequence). TCRdb redid the calling of the PCR reads with MiXCR, one entry per CDR3 protein. This sample has 20,000 to 25,000 distinct CDR3 sequences, with under 65% found just once. Donors had localized lung adenocarcinoma, a non-small cell lung cancer. The chain carries TRBV3-1 and TRBJ2-5; 9 nucleotides agree with TRBD1. Sequenced sample: CD4+ T cells from the center of a lung tumor. This clonotype was sampled from a male donor with lung adenocarcinoma. The CD4 and CD8 labels of this study may be unreliable. The CDR3 DNA reads as TGTGCCAGCAGCCAGACAGGGGGAAGTGAGACCCAGTACTTC. This codes for CASSQTGGSETQYF.